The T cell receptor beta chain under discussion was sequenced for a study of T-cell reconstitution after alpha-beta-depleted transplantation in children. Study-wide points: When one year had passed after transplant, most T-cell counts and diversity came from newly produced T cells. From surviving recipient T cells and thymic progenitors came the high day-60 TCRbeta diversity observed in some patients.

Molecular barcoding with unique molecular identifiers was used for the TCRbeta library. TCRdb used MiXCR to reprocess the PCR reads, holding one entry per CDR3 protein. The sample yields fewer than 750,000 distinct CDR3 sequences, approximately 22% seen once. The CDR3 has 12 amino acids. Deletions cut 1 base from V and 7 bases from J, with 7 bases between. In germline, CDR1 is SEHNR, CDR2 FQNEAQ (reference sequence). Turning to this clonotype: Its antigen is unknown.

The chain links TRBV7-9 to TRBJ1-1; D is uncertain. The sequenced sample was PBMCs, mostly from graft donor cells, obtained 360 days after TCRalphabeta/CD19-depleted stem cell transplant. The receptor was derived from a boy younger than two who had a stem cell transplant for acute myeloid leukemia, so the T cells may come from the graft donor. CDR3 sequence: CASSLDFHEAFF. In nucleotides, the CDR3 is TGTGCCAGCAGCTTAGATTTCCATGAAGCTTTCTTT.